One and the same sample provided the 22 T cell receptor beta chains below, sequenced in a study of T cell responses to AZD1222 COVID-19 vaccine. TCRdb's copy holds only in-frame clones and misses some; the assay was immunoSEQ multiplex PCR. The table lists more than 150,000 clones, 85% to 95% of them singletons, with more than 9% in the top ten. Sequencing used peripheral blood, obtained on day 0 of AZD1222 vaccination. The receptors come from an adult in good health.

The genes are TRBV10-3 and TRBJ1-1; tentatively, D is TRBD1 (5 bases). CDR3 length equals 15 residues. The V gene's germline CDR1 is ENHRY and CDR2 SYGVKD. The V gene lost 3 bases and the J gene lost 5 bases, with 16 bases spanning the gap. CDR3 sequence reads: CAISDNWGTGTEAFF. CDR3 DNA sequence: TGTGCCATCAGTGACAACTGGGGGACTGGGACTGAAGCTTTCTTT.

The chain combines TRBV7-9 with TRBJ2-1, with a possible D match to TRBD2 (5 bases). Germline CDR1 and CDR2: SEHNR and FQNEAQ (reference sequence). The V and J ends lost 5 bases and 8 bases respectively, with 19 bases between them. This CDR3 comprises 15 residues. The CDR3 region is CASSTPLAAADEQFF. CDR3 sequence (DNA): TGTGCCAGCAGCACCCCCTTGGCGGCAGCGGATGAGCAGTTCTTC.

This chain connects TRBV25-1 to TRBJ1-3; D call uncertain. The germline V gene has CDR1 MGHDK and CDR2 SYGVNS. This CDR3 is 12 amino acids long. The germline V and J ends were trimmed by 4 bases and 0 bases, with 1 base remaining between them. The CDR3 loop reads CASSVSGNTIYF. The CDR3 bases are TGTGCCAGCAGTGTCTCTGGAAACACCATATATTTT.

The chain uses TRBV6-4 and TRBJ1-2, with D unresolved. Germline lookup yields CDR1 MRHNA and CDR2 SNTAGT. Between the trimmed V and J ends, which lost 5 bases and 2 bases, there was a span of 9 bases. This CDR3 is 13 amino acids long. CDR3: CASSPDKNYGYTF. The CDR3 DNA sequence: TGTGCCAGCAGTCCCGACAAGAACTATGGCTACACCTTC.

V gene TRBV10-3 combines with J gene TRBJ1-1, with a possible D match to TRBD1 (6 bases). CDR1 and CDR2 (germline): ENHRY, SYGVKD. The CDR3 runs 14 residues. With 0 bases removed from V and 3 bases from J, the gap between germline ends came to 8 bases. DNA for the CDR3: TGTGCCATCAGTGAGTCGCGGGGGCACACTGAAGCTTTCTTT. Translated: CAISESRGHTEAFF.

With respect to this clone: The junction shows a germline mismatch at one end, possibly a read error. The chain joins TRBV27 to TRBJ1-5; 7 bases match TRBD1. CDR3 size: 12 residues. From germline, CDR1 is MNHEY and CDR2 SMNVEV (reference sequence). This chain's CDR3 is CASRTGNQPQHF. The DNA of the CDR3 is TGTGCCAGCCGGACAGGCAACCAGCCCCAGCATTTT.

The chain combines TRBV7-9 with TRBJ1-4; D perhaps matches TRBD1 (5 bases). Germline V gene data show CDR1 as SEHNR and CDR2 as FQNEAQ (reference sequence). This CDR3 is 16 amino acids long. Trimming shortened V by 5 bases and J by 5 bases, and 18 bases separated the two germline ends. The CDR3 spells CASSVGGELLNEKLFF. The CDR3 nucleotides are TGTGCCAGCAGCGTTGGGGGTGAGCTACTAAATGAAAAACTGTTTTTT.

The genes are TRBV28 and TRBJ1-1; D unresolved. The CDR3 sequence is 15 residues long. Trimming shortened V by 6 bases and J by 3 bases, and 17 bases separated the two germline ends. Germline V gene sequence: CDR1 MDHEN, CDR2 SYDVKM. CDR3 sequence reads: CASSRPGDWDTEAFF. CDR3 nucleotides: TGTGCCAGCAGCCGTCCGGGCGATTGGGACACTGAAGCTTTCTTT.

The chain couples TRBV6-5 to TRBJ2-3; D is possibly TRBD1 (6 bases). Looked up from germline, CDR1 is MNHEY and CDR2 is SVGAGI. This CDR3 is 14 amino acids long. Trimming removed 0 bases at V and 7 bases at J, with 11 bases between. The CDR3 sequence is CASSYSPRGYTQYF. DNA of the CDR3: TGTGCCAGCAGTTACTCCCCCAGGGGATATACGCAGTATTTT.

J is TRBJ2-7 and V is TRBV10-3; 10 bases match TRBD1. The CDR3 is made up of 16 amino acids. J gave up 1 base and V 3 bases, and 6 bases lay outside the gene matches. Germline V gives CDR1 ENHRY, CDR2 SYGVKD. The CDR3 region is CAISDSDRGSSYEQYF. CDR3 sequence (DNA): TGTGCCATCAGTGATTCGGACAGGGGGAGTTCCTACGAGCAGTACTTC.

This sequence joins TRBV19 and TRBJ1-6, with D tentatively TRBD1 (6 bases). From germline, CDR1 is LNHDA and CDR2 SQIVND (reference sequence). Trimming shortened V by 3 bases and J by 8 bases, and 14 bases separated the two germline ends. This CDR3 is 15 amino acids long. In nucleotides, the CDR3 is TGTGCCAGTAGTATGCGTGACAGGCTTCATTCACCCCTCCACTTT. It codes for CASSMRDRLHSPLHF.

The chain joins TRBV2 to TRBJ2-7; 9 nucleotides agree with TRBD1. The V segment lost 7 bases and the J segment 5 bases; nucleotides outside the gene matches: 3. CDR3 length equals 12 residues. Germline loops: CDR1 SNHLY, CDR2 FYNNEI. The CDR3 sequence is CASIGQGNEQYV. Here the CDR3 DNA reads TGTGCCAGCATTGGACAGGGGAACGAGCAGTACGTC.

The chain is built from TRBV7-2 and TRBJ1-1; 7 nucleotides align to TRBD1. Trimming at V came to 5 bases and at J to 4 bases, leaving 7 bases not matched to a gene. CDR3 size: 14 residues. The germline V gene has CDR1 SGHTA and CDR2 FQGNSA. The CDR3 bases are TGTGCCAGCAGCCCAATGGGGACAGCCACTGAAGCTTTCTTT. Its translation is CASSPMGTATEAFF. The whole variable domain, remainder taken from reference TRBV7-2 and TRBJ1-1, is GAGVSQSPSNKVTEKGKDVELRCDPISGHTALYWYRQSLGQGLEFLIYFQGNSAPDKSGLPSDRFSAERTGGSVSTLTIQRTQQEDSAVYLCASSPMGTATEAFFGQGTRLTVV.

The chain recombines TRBV6-4 with TRBJ1-2; 7 bases are a match to TRBD1. With 2 bases clipped from V and 0 bases from J, the junction kept 3 bases outside the gene matches. The CDR3 sequence is 15 residues long. CDR1 and CDR2 from the germline V gene are MRHNA and SNTAGT. This chain's CDR3 is CASSDNTGANYGYTF. The CDR3 DNA sequence: TGTGCCAGCAGTGACAACACAGGGGCTAACTATGGCTACACCTTC.

This chain links TRBV5-8 with TRBJ2-2; 7 positions agree with TRBD1. The ends lost 4 bases at V and 3 bases at J; junction bases unmatched: 9. The CDR3 consists of 16 residues. Germline CDR1 and CDR2: SGHTS and YDEGEE. Here the CDR3 reads CASSTSTGSHTGELFF. The CDR3 coding sequence is TGTGCCAGCAGCACCTCGACAGGGAGTCACACCGGGGAGCTGTTTTTT.

The chain joins TRBV24-1 to TRBJ2-1, with 9 bases identical to TRBD1. Germline trimming cut 5 bases from V and 4 bases from J; bases unmatched to any gene: 2. Germline CDR1 and CDR2: KGHDR and SFDVKD. The CDR3 is 14 residues long. The CDR3 reads CATSVGQGYNEQFF. The DNA for the CDR3 is TGTGCCACCAGTGTTGGACAGGGGTACAATGAGCAGTTCTTC.

The chain links TRBV6-1 to TRBJ2-7; D might be TRBD2 (5 bases). V was clipped by 0 bases and J by 7 bases, with 7 bases between them. The CDR3 extends over 12 amino acids. Germline V gives CDR1 MNHNS, CDR2 SASEGT. CDR3 amino acids: CASSEASGEQYF. CDR3 coding DNA: TGTGCCAGCAGTGAAGCGTCGGGGGAGCAGTACTTC.

Only a few counts were recorded for this clone. CDR3 amino acids: CASSLRGSGNTIYF. The DNA of the CDR3 is TGTGCCAGCAGCTTGCGGGGATCTGGAAACACCATATATTTT. The rearrangement links TRBV5-6 to TRBJ1-3, with unresolved D. The CDR3 is 14 residues long. V gave up 1 base and J gave up 1 base, with 6 bases separating them. The germline V gene has CDR1 SGHDT and CDR2 YYEEEE. Full variable domain (outside the CDR3, taken from reference TRBV5-6 and TRBJ1-3): DAGVTQSPTHLIKTRGQQVTLRCSPKSGHDTVSWYQQALGQGPQFIFQYYEEEERQRGNFPDRFSGHQFPNYSSELNVNALLLGDSALYLCASSLRGSGNTIYFGEGSWLTVV.

This clone turned up a few times. The V and J genes are TRBV19 and TRBJ2-7; D perhaps matches TRBD1 (5 bases). Trimming cost V 6 bases and J 5 bases, with 11 bases left between them. The CDR3 covers 12 residues. The germline gives CDR1 LNHDA, CDR2 SQIVND (reference sequence). The DNA of the CDR3 is TGTGCCAGTAGCCAGGGTCAAAACGAGCAGTACTTC. Translated, it gives CASSQGQNEQYF.

V usage is TRBV28 and J usage is TRBJ1-1; 7 positions match TRBD1. Per the germline V gene, CDR1 is MDHEN and CDR2 is SYDVKM. The CDR3 has 11 residues. With 6 bases clipped from V and 10 bases from J, the junction kept 5 bases outside the gene matches. The CDR3 bases are TGTGCCAGCAGCTCCTACAGGGGAGCTTTCTTT. Encoded protein: CASSSYRGAFF.

This chain joins TRBV3-1 (or the pseudogene TRBV3-2) and TRBJ2-3; no clear D gene. Germline loops: CDR1 LGHDT, CDR2 YNNKEL (reference sequence). The CDR3 runs 16 residues. V gave up 1 base and J gave up 7 bases, with 18 bases separating them. Here the CDR3 DNA reads TGTGCCAGCAGCCAAGTCGGTAGACTCAGCAGGAATACGCAGTATTTT. It translates to CASSQVGRLSRNTQYF.

The chain joins TRBV19 to TRBJ2-7, with 10 bases identical to TRBD1. The CDR3 sequence is 14 residues long. Germline V lookup: CDR1 LNHDA, CDR2 SQIVND (reference sequence). V lost 4 bases to trimming and J lost 4 bases; unmatched junction nucleotides: 4. The DNA of the CDR3 is TGTGCCAGTAGTACGAGACAGGGGGCATACGAGCAGTACTTC. The encoded protein is CASSTRQGAYEQYF.